The clone carrying this T cell receptor (beta chain) was counted at least ten times. Germline CDR1 is SQVTM and CDR2 is ANQGSEA. The CDR3 has 15 amino acids. Trimming cost V 2 bases and J 5 bases; bases outside gene matches: 8. The data are from a study of T-cell reconstitution after alpha-beta-depleted transplantation in children. It was with unique molecular identifiers that the TCRbeta library was prepared. From the PCR reads, TCRdb called clonotypes with MiXCR, one entry per CDR3 protein. The sample consists of 200,000 to 250,000 distinct CDR3 sequences, around 7.7% of them appearing once. This clonotype originated in a male patient between 2 and 10 years old who had a stem cell transplant for acute myeloid leukemia, so the T cells may come from the graft donor. The specimen comprised PBMCs, mostly from graft donor cells, sampled 360 days after TCRalphabeta/CD19-depleted stem cell transplant. The rearrangement uses TRBV29-1 and TRBJ2-5; 10 nucleotides agree with TRBD2. CDR3 sequence reads: CSVELASGSWETQYF. The DNA of the CDR3 is TGCAGCGTTGAACTTGCTAGCGGGAGTTGGGAGACCCAGTACTTC.